The 23 T cell receptor beta chains reported below all come from one sample, sequenced in a study of blood T cell repertoires in COVID-19. Clones were read by immunoSEQ multiplex PCR, and TCRdb kept only the in-frame ones, dropping some. Among about 110,000 clones, 88% were seen once, and the ten largest hold under 2.5%. Sequenced material: peripheral blood. The source is a human donor in a cohort sampled during active COVID-19.

This clone was counted a few times. The chain links TRBV6-5 to TRBJ1-3; 7 bases line up with TRBD1. This CDR3 is 14 amino acids long. Germline loops: CDR1 MNHEY, CDR2 SVGAGI. V lost 6 bases and J lost 4; bases outside the gene matches: 6. The DNA for the CDR3 is TGTGCCAGCAGGTCACAGGGGTCCGGAAACACCATATATTTT. Amino acid sequence: CASRSQGSGNTIYF.

CDR3 sequence: CASTTPQGDDGYTF. The CDR3 region has the DNA TGTGCCAGCACGACCCCCCAGGGTGACGACGGCTACACCTTC. V usage is TRBV28 and J usage is TRBJ1-2; D perhaps matches TRBD1 (5 bases). CDR1 is MDHEN and CDR2 is SYDVKM in the germline V gene. The germline V and J ends were trimmed by 7 bases and 8 bases, with 20 bases remaining between them. This CDR3 comprises 14 residues.

V is TRBV19 and J is TRBJ2-7; 10 positions match TRBD1. After removal of 7 bases from V and 2 bases from J, the junction contained 5 bases not matched to a gene. CDR1 LNHDA and CDR2 SQIVND come from the germline V gene (reference sequence). The CDR3 consists of 14 residues. The CDR3 nucleotides read TGTGCCAGTAAAACCGGGACAGGGGCCTACGAGCAGTACTTC. Amino acid sequence: CASKTGTGAYEQYF. Complete variable domain (other parts from reference TRBV19 and TRBJ2-7): DGGITQSPKYLFRKEGQNVTLSCEQNLNHDAMYWYRQDPGQGLRLIYYSQIVNDFQKGDIAEGYSVSREKKESFPLTVTSAQKNPTAFYLCASKTGTGAYEQYFGPGTRLTVT.

This clone appeared once. The rearrangement joins TRBV9 to TRBJ2-5; D is possibly TRBD2 (5 bases). The CDR3 loop spans 14 amino acids. Germline CDR1 and CDR2: SGDLS and YYNGEE. Trimming took off 3 bases at V and 5 bases at J, with 14 bases between the two ends. The CDR3 DNA is TGTGCCAGCAGCGAGGCTAGCAACGTGGAGACCCAGTACTTC. It encodes CASSEASNVETQYF.

This chain joins TRBV3-1 (or the pseudogene TRBV3-2) and TRBJ2-1, with a tentative D call TRBD2 (5 bases). The CDR3 sequence is 15 residues long. Per germline, CDR1 LGHDT and CDR2 YNNKEL (reference sequence). Trimming removed 6 bases from V and 0 bases from J, with 12 bases in between. The CDR3 DNA follows: TGTGCCAGCAGTCGTAAGCGGAGCTCCTACAATGAGCAGTTCTTC. It yields the protein CASSRKRSSYNEQFF.

CDR3 residues: CASSPASLDRQIYGYTF. As DNA, the CDR3 is TGCGCCAGCAGCCCCGCGTCTCTGGACAGGCAAATCTATGGCTACACCTTC. V and J are TRBV5-1 and TRBJ1-2; 7 bases are shared with TRBD1. The germline V gene has CDR1 SGHRS and CDR2 YFSETQ. Losses at the gene ends were 4 bases for V and 4 bases for J; bases not matched to a gene: 16. This CDR3 region has 17 residues.

J is TRBJ1-2 and V is TRBV24-1; possible D gene TRBD1, 5 bases. V was trimmed by 3 bases and J by 6 bases, leaving 16 bases between them. Germline V lookup: CDR1 KGHDR, CDR2 SFDVKD. This CDR3 is built from 15 residues. CDR3 region: CATSDPGRGRDGYTF. The CDR3, as DNA: TGTGCCACCAGTGATCCCGGGAGGGGAAGAGATGGCTACACCTTC.

The genes are TRBV30 and TRBJ1-1, with a tentative D call TRBD1 (5 bases). This CDR3 contains 12 residues. With 4 bases removed from V and 7 bases from J, the gap between germline ends came to 13 bases. Looked up from germline, CDR1 is GTSNPN and CDR2 is SVGIG (reference sequence). CDR3 bases: TGTGCCTGGACCCTCGGACAAGATGAAGCTTTCTTT. Protein product: CAWTLGQDEAFF. Drawing the rest from reference TRBV30 and TRBJ1-1, the complete variable domain is SQTIHQWPATLVQPVGSPLSLECTVEGTSNPNLYWYRQAAGRGLQLLFYSVGIGQISSEVPQNLSASRPQDRQFILSSKKLLLSDSGFYLCAWTLGQDEAFFGQGTRLTVV.

The V call is TRBV18, the J call TRBJ1-2; 7 nucleotides line up with TRBD1. CDR3 length: 19 residues. Germline CDR1 reads KGHSH; CDR2 reads LQKENI. After removal of 3 bases from V and 3 bases from J, the junction contained 19 bases not matched to a gene. The CDR3 DNA is TGTGCCAGCTCACCTAGGGTCGGTCAGGGACAGCGAGGGTACTATGGCTACACCTTC. This gives the protein CASSPRVGQGQRGYYGYTF. The full variable domain, rest sourced from reference TRBV18 and TRBJ1-2, is NAGVMQNPRHLVRRRGQEARLRCSPMKGHSHVYWYRQLPEEGLKFMVYLQKENIIDESGMPKERFSAEFPKEGPSILRIQQVVRGDSAAYFCASSPRVGQGQRGYYGYTFGSGTRLTVV.

The genes are TRBV15 and TRBJ2-1; 7 bases are a match to TRBD2. The CDR3 sequence is 13 residues long. The V gene end was trimmed by 1 base and the J gene end by 9 bases; junction bases not matched to a gene: 3. Germline V gives CDR1 LNHNV, CDR2 YYDKDF (reference sequence). In DNA, the CDR3 is TGTGCCACCAGCAGAGGGGGGGAGGGTGAGCAGTTCTTC. It codes for CATSRGGEGEQFF.

This chain links TRBV6-1 with TRBJ1-2, with D uncertain. Germline V gene sequence: CDR1 MNHNS, CDR2 SASEGT. The V end lost 3 bases, the J end lost 4 bases, and 9 bases lay between the germline ends. The length of the CDR3 is 13 residues. CDR3 region: CASSEQTTYGYTF. Written as DNA, the CDR3 is TGTGCCAGCAGTGAGCAGACTACCTATGGCTACACCTTC.

CDR3 nucleotide sequence: TGTGCCAGCAGCGTAGGGTTTCGTCCGGGACAGGGAGGTGAAAAACTGTTTTTT. It yields the protein CASSVGFRPGQGGEKLFF. The chain is built from TRBV9 and TRBJ1-4; 9 bases line up with TRBD1. The length of the CDR3 is 18 residues. With V trimmed by 0 bases and J by 7 bases, 13 bases remained unmatched. Germline V gene data show CDR1 as SGDLS and CDR2 as YYNGEE.

The chain carries TRBV4-1 and TRBJ2-6; D might be TRBD2 (5 bases). CDR1 MGHRA and CDR2 YSYEKL come from the germline V gene. V gave up 4 bases and J gave up 4 bases, with 11 bases separating them. The CDR3 covers 15 residues. CDR3 bases: TGCGCCAGCAGCCCTCCGGGGTTAGGGGCCAACGTCCTGACTTTC. Its protein is CASSPPGLGANVLTF.

This clone was observed a single time. The J gene is TRBJ1-1, the V gene TRBV4-2; D is ambiguous. V shed 1 base and J shed 7 bases, with 16 bases lying between them. The CDR3 runs to 15 residues. The germline V gene encodes CDR1 LGHNA and CDR2 YNFKEQ. In DNA form, the CDR3 reads TGTGCCAGCAGCCAAGGGGCCCACTCCGCCCTTGAAGCTTTCTTT. It yields the protein CASSQGAHSALEAFF.

The chain employs TRBV5-8 and TRBJ1-1; unclear D gene. The CDR3 runs to 14 residues. Germline V gives CDR1 SGHTS, CDR2 YDEGEE. The V end lost 0 bases, the J end lost 8 bases, and 14 bases lay between the germline ends. The CDR3 here is CASSLDLFLREAFF. CDR3 coding DNA: TGTGCCAGCAGCTTGGATCTCTTTTTGAGGGAAGCTTTCTTT.

This sequence joins TRBV5-1 and TRBJ1-1; TRBD1 is a possible D gene (5 bases). The V end lost 4 bases, the J end lost 1 base, and 11 bases lay between the germline ends. This CDR3 contains 14 residues. CDR1 is SGHRS and CDR2 is YFSETQ in the germline V gene. The CDR3 protein is CASSPQGRNTEAFF. The CDR3 DNA reads as TGCGCCAGCAGCCCCCAGGGCAGGAACACTGAAGCTTTCTTT. Complete variable domain (other parts from reference TRBV5-1 and TRBJ1-1): KAGVTQTPRYLIKTRGQQVTLSCSPISGHRSVSWYQQTPGQGLQFLFEYFSETQRNKGNFPGRFSGRQFSNSRSEMNVSTLELGDSALYLCASSPQGRNTEAFFGQGTRLTVV.

V is TRBV5-1 and J is TRBJ2-3; 7 positions match TRBD2. Germline values: CDR1 SGHRS, CDR2 YFSETQ. V lost 4 bases and J lost 6; bases outside the gene matches: 5. The CDR3 runs 13 residues. The CDR3 DNA sequence: TGCGCCAGCAGCCCCCAGGGAGGGGATACGCAGTATTTT. This gives the protein CASSPQGGDTQYF.

The CDR3 reads CASSSGGATGELFF. For the CDR3, the DNA is TGTGCCAGCAGTTCAGGGGGCGCGACCGGGGAGCTGTTTTTT. The rearrangement uses TRBV27 and TRBJ2-2; 8 nucleotides agree with TRBD1. The CDR3 extends over 14 amino acids. V shed 4 bases, J shed 5 bases, and the junction held 3 bases outside the gene matches. Germline V lookup: CDR1 MNHEY, CDR2 SMNVEV (reference sequence).

This rearrangement joins TRBV11-1 to TRBJ2-1; tentatively, D is TRBD1 (5 bases). The germline CDR1 and CDR2 sequences are SGHAT and FQDESV (reference sequence). This CDR3 region has 15 residues. Trimming pared 3 bases from V and 9 bases from J, leaving 18 bases between. The CDR3 DNA is TGTGCCAGCAGCTTCACTGGGCAGGGTCTTAGTGAGCAGTTCTTC. It codes for CASSFTGQGLSEQFF.

Notes on this clone: The sample contains more than one DNA sequence encoding this CDR3. V and J are TRBV2 and TRBJ2-7, with 8 bases matching TRBD1. From germline, CDR1 is SNHLY and CDR2 FYNNEI. CDR3 length equals 13 residues. The V gene end was trimmed by 5 bases and the J gene end by 3 bases; junction bases not matched to a gene: 3. CDR3 sequence: CASSRQGIYEQYF. The DNA of the CDR3 is TGTGCCAGCAGTCGACAGGGGATCTACGAGCAGTACTTC.

The V call is TRBV5-6, the J call TRBJ1-2, with D unclear. With 3 bases removed from V and 3 bases from J, the gap between germline ends came to 6 bases. The V gene's germline CDR1 is SGHDT and CDR2 YYEEEE. The CDR3 covers 12 residues. CDR3 sequence reads: CASSSGDYGYTF. CDR3 nucleotide sequence: TGTGCCAGCAGCTCAGGTGACTATGGCTACACCTTC.

The V and J genes are TRBV2 and TRBJ2-5; perhaps TRBD1 as D (7 bases). The CDR3 sequence is 13 residues long. The ends were cut back, 6 bases at V and 5 bases at J, with 13 bases in the middle. The V gene's germline CDR1 is SNHLY and CDR2 FYNNEI. CDR3 bases: TGTGCCAGCAGGGAGGGGGCAGGGGAGACCCAGTACTTC. Its protein is CASREGAGETQYF.

The chain is built from TRBV3-1 (or the pseudogene TRBV3-2) and TRBJ2-5; 10 bases are shared with TRBD1. Germline V lookup: CDR1 LGHDT, CDR2 YNNKEL (reference sequence). J lost 4 bases, V lost 5 bases, and 4 bases had no gene match. The CDR3 loop spans 14 amino acids. The CDR3 DNA reads TGTGCCAGCAGCAATGGACAGGGGGGAGAGACCCAGTACTTC. Encoded protein: CASSNGQGGETQYF.